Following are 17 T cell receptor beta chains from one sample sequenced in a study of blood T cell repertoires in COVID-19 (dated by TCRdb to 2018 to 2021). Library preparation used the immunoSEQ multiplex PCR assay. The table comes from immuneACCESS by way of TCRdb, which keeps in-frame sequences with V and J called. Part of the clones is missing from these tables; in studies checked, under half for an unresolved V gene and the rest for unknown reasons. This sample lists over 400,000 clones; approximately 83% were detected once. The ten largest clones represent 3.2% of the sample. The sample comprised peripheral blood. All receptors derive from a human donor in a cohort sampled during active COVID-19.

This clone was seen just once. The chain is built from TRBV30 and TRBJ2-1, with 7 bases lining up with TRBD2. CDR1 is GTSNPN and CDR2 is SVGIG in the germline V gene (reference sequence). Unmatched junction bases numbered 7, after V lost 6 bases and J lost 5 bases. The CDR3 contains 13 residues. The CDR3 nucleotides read TGTGCCTGCTCTAGCGGAGCTAACAATGAGCAGTTCTTC. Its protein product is CACSSGANNEQFF.

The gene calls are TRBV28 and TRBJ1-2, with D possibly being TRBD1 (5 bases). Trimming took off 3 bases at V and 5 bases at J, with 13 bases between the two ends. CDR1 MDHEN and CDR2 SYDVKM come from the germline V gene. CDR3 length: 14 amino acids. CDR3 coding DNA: TGTGCCAGCAGTTTTACCAGGGCGGATTATGGCTACACCTTC. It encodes CASSFTRADYGYTF.

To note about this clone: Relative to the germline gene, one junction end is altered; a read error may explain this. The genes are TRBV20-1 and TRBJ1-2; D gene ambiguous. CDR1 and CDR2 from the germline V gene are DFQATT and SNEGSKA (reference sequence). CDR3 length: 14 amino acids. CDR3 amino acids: CSASPEETNYVYTF. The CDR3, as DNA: TGCAGTGCTAGTCCCGAGGAGACGAACTATGTCTACACCTTC.

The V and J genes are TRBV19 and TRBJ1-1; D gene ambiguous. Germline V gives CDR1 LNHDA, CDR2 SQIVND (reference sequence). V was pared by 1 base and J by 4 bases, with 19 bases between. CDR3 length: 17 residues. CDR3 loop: CASSIAGFVGAGTEAFF. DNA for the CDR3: TGTGCCAGTAGTATAGCCGGGTTTGTGGGCGCGGGCACTGAAGCTTTCTTT. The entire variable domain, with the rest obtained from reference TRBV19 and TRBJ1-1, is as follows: DGGITQSPKYLFRKEGQNVTLSCEQNLNHDAMYWYRQDPGQGLRLIYYSQIVNDFQKGDIAEGYSVSREKKESFPLTVTSAQKNPTAFYLCASSIAGFVGAGTEAFFGQGTRLTVV.

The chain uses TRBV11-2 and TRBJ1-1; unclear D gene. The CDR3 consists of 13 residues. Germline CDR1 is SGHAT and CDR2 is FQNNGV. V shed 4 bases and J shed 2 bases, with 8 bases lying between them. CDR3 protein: CASSSGVNTEAFF. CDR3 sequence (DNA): TGTGCCAGCAGCTCCGGGGTCAACACTGAAGCTTTCTTT.

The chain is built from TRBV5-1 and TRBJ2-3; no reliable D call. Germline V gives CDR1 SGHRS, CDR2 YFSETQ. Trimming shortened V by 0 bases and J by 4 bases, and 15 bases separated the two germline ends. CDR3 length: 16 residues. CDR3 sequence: CASSLVGIREADTQYF. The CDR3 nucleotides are TGCGCCAGCAGCTTGGTAGGAATCCGTGAGGCAGATACGCAGTATTTT.

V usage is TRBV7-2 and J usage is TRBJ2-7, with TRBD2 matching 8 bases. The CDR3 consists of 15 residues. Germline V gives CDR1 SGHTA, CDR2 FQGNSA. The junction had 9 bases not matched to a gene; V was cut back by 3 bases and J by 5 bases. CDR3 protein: CASSFPGLGRDEQYF. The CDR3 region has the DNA TGTGCCAGCAGCTTCCCGGGACTAGGAAGAGACGAGCAGTACTTC.

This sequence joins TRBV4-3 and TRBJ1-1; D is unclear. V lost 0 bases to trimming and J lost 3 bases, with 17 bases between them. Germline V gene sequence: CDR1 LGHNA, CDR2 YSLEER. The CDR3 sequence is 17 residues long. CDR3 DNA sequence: TGCGCCAGCAGCCAAGATCTGCTTCGGGTGGGTTACACTGAAGCTTTCTTT. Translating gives CASSQDLLRVGYTEAFF.

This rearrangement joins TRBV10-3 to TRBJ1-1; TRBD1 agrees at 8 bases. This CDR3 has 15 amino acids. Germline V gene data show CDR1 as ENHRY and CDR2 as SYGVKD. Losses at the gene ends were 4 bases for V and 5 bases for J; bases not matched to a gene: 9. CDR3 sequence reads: CAISAGQGVFTEAFF. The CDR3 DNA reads TGTGCCATCAGTGCAGGACAGGGCGTGTTTACTGAAGCTTTCTTT.

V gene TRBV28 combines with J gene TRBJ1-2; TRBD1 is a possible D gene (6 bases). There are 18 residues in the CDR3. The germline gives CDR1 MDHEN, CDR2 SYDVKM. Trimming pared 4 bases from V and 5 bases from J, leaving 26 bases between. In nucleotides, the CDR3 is TGTGCCAGCAGTTCAACCCCCCGGGACACTTTTCGAGGGTATGGCTACACCTTC. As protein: CASSSTPRDTFRGYGYTF.

The CDR3 sequence: CASSFNPLFENTEQFF. In nucleotides, the CDR3 is TGTGCCAGCAGCTTTAATCCACTATTTGAGAACACTGAGCAGTTCTTC. V usage is TRBV5-5 and J usage is TRBJ2-1; no reliable D call. The CDR3 sequence is 16 residues long. V was clipped by 2 bases and J by 9 bases, with 21 bases between them. CDR1 and CDR2 from the germline V gene are SGHKS and YYEKEE (reference sequence). The entire variable domain, with the rest obtained from reference TRBV5-5 and TRBJ2-1, is as follows: DAGVTQSPTHLIKTRGQQVTLRCSPISGHKSVSWYQQVLGQGPQFIFQYYEKEERGRGNFPDRFSARQFPNYSSELNVNALLLGDSALYLCASSFNPLFENTEQFFGPGTRLTVL.

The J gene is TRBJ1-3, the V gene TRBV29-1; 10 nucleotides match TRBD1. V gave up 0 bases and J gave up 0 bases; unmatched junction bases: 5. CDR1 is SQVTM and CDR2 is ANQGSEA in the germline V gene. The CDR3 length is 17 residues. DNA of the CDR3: TGCAGCGTTGAAGAGTGGACAGGGGGGCCCTCTGGAAACACCATATATTTT. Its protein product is CSVEEWTGGPSGNTIYF.

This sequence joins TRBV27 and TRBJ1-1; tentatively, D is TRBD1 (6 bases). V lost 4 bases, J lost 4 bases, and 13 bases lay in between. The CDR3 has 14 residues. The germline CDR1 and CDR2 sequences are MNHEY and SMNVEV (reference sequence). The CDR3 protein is CASSSNRVGTEAFF. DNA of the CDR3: TGTGCCAGCAGTTCTAACAGGGTGGGCACTGAAGCTTTCTTT.

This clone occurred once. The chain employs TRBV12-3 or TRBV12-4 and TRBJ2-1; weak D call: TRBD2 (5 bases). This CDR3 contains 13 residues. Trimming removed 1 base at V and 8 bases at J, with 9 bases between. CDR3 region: CASSLGGVDEQFF. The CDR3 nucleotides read TGTGCCAGCAGTTTAGGGGGAGTGGATGAGCAGTTCTTC.

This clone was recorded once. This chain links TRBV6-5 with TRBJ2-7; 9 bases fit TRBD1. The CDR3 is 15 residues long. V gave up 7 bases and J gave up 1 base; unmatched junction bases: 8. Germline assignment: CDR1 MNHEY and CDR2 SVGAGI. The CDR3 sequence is CASNRLGQGSYEQYF. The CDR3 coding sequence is TGTGCCAGCAATAGGCTGGGACAGGGATCCTACGAGCAGTACTTC.

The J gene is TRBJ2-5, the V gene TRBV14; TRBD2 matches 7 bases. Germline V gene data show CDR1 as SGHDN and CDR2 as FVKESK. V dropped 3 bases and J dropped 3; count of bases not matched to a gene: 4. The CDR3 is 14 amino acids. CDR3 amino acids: CASSHPLAEETQYF. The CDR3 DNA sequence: TGTGCCAGCAGCCACCCGCTAGCGGAAGAGACCCAGTACTTC.

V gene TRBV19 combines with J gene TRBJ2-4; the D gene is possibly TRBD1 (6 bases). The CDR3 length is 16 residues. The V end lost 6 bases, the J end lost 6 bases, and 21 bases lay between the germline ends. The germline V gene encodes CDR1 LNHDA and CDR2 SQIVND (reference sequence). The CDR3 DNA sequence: TGTGCCAGTAGCACCTTTAACCGGGGACAATTAAACATTCAGTACTTC. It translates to CASSTFNRGQLNIQYF.